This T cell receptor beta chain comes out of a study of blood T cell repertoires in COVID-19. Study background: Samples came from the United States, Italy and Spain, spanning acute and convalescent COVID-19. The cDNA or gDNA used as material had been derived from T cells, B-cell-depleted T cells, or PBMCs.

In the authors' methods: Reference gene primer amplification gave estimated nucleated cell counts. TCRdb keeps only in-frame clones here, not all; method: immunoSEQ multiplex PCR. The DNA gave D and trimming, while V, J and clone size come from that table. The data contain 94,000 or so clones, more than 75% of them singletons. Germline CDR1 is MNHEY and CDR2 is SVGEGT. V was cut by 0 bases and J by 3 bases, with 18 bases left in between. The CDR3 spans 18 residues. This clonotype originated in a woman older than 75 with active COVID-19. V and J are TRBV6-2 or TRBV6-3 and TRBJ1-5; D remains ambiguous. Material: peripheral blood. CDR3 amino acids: CASSYSTISTVHNQPQHF. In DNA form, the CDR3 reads TGTGCCAGCAGTTACTCGACTATCAGTACGGTCCACAATCAGCCCCAGCATTTT.